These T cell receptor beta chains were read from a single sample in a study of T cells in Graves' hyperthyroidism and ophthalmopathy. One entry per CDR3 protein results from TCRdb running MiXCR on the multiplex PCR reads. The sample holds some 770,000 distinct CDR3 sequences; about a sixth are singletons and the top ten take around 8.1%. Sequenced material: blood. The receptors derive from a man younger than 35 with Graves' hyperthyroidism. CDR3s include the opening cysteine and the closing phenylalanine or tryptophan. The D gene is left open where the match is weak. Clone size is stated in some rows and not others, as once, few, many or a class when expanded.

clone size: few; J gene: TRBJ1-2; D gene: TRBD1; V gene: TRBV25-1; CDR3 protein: CASSEWTGTGYTF; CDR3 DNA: TGTGCCAGCAGTGAGTGGACAGGGACCGGCTACACCTTC
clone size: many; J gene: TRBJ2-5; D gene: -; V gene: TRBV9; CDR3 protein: CASSGGTAGEGTQYF; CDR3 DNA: TGTGCCAGCAGCGGTGGGACAGCGGGCGAAGGGACCCAGTACTTC
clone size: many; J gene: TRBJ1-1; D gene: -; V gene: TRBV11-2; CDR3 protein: CASSLLKRNTEAFF; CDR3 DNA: TGTGCCAGCAGCCTACTTAAACGGAACACTGAAGCTTTCTTT
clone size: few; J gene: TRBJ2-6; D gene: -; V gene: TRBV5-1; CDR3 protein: CASSLFQTSGANVLTF; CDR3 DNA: TGCGCCAGCAGCTTGTTCCAGACCTCTGGGGCCAACGTCCTGACTTTC
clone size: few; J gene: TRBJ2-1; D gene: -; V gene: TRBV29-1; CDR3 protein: CSVTRGSSEQFF; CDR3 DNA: TGCAGCGTCACGAGGGGCAGCTCTGAGCAGTTCTTC
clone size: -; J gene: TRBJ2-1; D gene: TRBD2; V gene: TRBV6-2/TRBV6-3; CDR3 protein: CASGLGYSLYNEQFF; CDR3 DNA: TGTGCCAGCGGACTAGGATATTCCCTCTACAATGAGCAGTTCTTC
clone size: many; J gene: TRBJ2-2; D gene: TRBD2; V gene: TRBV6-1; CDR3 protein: CASMRLATGELFF; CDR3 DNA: TGTGCCAGCATGAGACTAGCCACCGGGGAGCTGTTTTTT
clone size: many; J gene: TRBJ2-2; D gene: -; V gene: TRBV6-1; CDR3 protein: CASSEDPNTGELFF; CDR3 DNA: TGTGCCAGCAGTGAAGACCCAAACACCGGGGAGCTGTTTTTT
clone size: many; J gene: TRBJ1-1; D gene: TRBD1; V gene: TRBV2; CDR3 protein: CATDLTGVNTEAFF; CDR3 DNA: TGTGCCACCGACCTAACAGGGGTGAACACTGAAGCTTTCTTT
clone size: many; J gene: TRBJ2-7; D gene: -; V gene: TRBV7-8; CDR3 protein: CASSLTGRLYEQYF; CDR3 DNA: TGTGCCAGCAGCTTAACAGGACGGCTATACGAGCAGTACTTC
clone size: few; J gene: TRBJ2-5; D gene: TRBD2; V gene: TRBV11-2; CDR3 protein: CASSLGDGRAGETQYF; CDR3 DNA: TGTGCCAGCAGCTTAGGGGACGGGAGGGCCGGGGAGACCCAGTACTTC
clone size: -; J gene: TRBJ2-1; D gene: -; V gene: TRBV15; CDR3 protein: CATSREGVGDEQFF; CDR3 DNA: TGTGCCACCAGCAGAGAGGGAGTGGGGGATGAGCAGTTCTTC
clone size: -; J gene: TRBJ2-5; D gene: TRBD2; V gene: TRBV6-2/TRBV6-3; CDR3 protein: CASSSAGEDTQTQYF; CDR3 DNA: TGTGCCAGCAGTTCCGCGGGAGAGGATACACAGACCCAGTACTTC
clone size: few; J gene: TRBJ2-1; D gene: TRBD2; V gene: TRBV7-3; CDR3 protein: CASSLSGGSGINEQFF; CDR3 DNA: TGTGCCAGCAGCTTATCGGGTGGAAGCGGGATCAATGAGCAGTTCTTC
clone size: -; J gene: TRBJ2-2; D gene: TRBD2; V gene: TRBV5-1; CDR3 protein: CASSYLAGGRTGELFF; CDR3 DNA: TGCGCCAGCAGCTACCTAGCGGGAGGAAGAACCGGGGAGCTGTTTTTT
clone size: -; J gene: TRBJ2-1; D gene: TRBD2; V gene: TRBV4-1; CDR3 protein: CASSLGLAIHEQFF; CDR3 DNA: TGCGCCAGCTCCCTGGGACTAGCGATCCATGAGCAGTTCTTC
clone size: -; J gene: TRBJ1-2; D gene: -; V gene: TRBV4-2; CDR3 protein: CASSPPGRDSLNYGYTF; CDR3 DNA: TGTGCCAGCAGCCCGCCAGGTAGGGATAGCCTTAACTATGGCTACACCTTC
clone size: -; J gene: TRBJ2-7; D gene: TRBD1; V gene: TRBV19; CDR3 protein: CASSIRPTGGTYEQYF; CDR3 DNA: TGTGCCAGTAGTATTCGGCCGACAGGGGGTACCTACGAGCAGTACTTC
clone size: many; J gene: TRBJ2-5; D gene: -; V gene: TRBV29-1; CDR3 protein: CSVDRAGTTQYF; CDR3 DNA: TGCAGCGTTGATCGGGCAGGGACGACCCAGTACTTC
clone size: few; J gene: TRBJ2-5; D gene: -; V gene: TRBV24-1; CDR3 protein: CATSSGVRETQYF; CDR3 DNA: TGTGCCACCAGTTCGGGAGTGCGTGAGACCCAGTACTTC
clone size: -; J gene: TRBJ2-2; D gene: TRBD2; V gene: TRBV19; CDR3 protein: CASNISLTSGRSTGELFF; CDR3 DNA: TGTGCCAGTAATATCTCCCTCACTAGCGGGAGAAGCACCGGGGAGCTGTTTTTT
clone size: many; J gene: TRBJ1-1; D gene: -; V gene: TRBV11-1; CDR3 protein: CASSLGAMGFTEAFF; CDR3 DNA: TGTGCCAGCAGCTTAGGGGCCATGGGTTTCACTGAAGCTTTCTTT
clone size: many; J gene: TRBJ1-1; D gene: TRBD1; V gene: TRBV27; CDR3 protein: CASSRWNRGSGDPSNTEAFF; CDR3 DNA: TGTGCCAGCAGCCGGTGGAACAGGGGTTCTGGAGACCCATCGAACACTGAAGCTTTCTTT
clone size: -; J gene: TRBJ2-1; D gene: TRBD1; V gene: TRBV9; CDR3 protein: CASSADFGTGNNEQFF; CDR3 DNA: TGTGCCAGCAGCGCCGACTTCGGGACAGGAAACAATGAGCAGTTCTTC
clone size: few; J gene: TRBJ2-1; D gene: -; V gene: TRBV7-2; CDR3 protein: CASSLRTPPEQFF; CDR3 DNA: TGTGCCAGCAGCCTCCGGACTCCGCCGGAGCAGTTCTTC
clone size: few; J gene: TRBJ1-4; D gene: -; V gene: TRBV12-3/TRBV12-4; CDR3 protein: CASSSLEGGGNEKLFF; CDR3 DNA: TGTGCCAGCAGTTCCCTCGAGGGGGGTGGTAATGAAAAACTGTTTTTT
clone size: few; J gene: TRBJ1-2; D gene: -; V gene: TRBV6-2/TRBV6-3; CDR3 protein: CASSHSPESYGYTF; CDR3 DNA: TGTGCCAGCAGCCACTCCCCGGAGAGCTATGGCTACACCTTC
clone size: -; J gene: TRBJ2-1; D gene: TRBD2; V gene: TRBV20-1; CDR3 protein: CSAREGLAVYNEQFF; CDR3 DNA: TGCAGTGCTAGGGAGGGACTAGCGGTCTACAATGAGCAGTTCTTC
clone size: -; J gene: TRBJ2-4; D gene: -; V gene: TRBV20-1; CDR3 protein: CSAAPDSKNIQYF; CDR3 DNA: TGCAGTGCCGCACCCGATAGCAAAAACATTCAGTACTTC
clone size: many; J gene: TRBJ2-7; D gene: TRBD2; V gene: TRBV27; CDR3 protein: CASIPSGGGTYEQYF; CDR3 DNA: TGTGCCAGCATTCCTAGCGGGGGAGGGACTTACGAGCAGTACTTC
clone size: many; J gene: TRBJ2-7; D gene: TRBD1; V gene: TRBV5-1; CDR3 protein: CASSRQTGASYEQYF; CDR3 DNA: TGCGCCAGCAGCCGACAGACAGGGGCCTCCTACGAGCAGTACTTC
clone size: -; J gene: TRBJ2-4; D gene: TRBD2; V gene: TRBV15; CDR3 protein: CATSRGLAENIQYF; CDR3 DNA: TGTGCCACCAGCAGAGGACTAGCAGAAAACATTCAGTACTTC
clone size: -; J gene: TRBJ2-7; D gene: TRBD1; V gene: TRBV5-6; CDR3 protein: CASSFVYGQGSYEQYF; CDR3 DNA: TGTGCCAGCAGCTTTGTATATGGACAGGGGTCCTACGAGCAGTACTTC
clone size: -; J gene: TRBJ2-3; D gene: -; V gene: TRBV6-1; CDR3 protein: CASRSGPSSDTQYF; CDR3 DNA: TGTGCCAGTCGTAGCGGCCCCTCGTCAGATACGCAGTATTTT
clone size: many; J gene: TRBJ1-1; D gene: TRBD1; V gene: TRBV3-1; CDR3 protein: CASSQGTGTTKAFF; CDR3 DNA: TGTGCCAGCAGCCAAGGGACAGGGACTACTAAAGCTTTCTTT
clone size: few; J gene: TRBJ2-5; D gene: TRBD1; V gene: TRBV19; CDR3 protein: CASSVRGPYQETQYF; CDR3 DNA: TGTGCCAGTAGTGTGAGGGGGCCGTACCAAGAGACCCAGTACTTC
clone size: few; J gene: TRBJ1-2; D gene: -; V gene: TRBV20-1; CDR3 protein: CSARGGPSTANYGYTF; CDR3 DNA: TGCAGTGCTAGAGGAGGTCCTTCGACGGCTAACTATGGCTACACCTTC
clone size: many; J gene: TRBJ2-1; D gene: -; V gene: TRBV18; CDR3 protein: CASSPPGLENEQFF; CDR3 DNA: TGTGCCAGCTCACCACCCGGCCTTGAGAATGAGCAGTTCTTC
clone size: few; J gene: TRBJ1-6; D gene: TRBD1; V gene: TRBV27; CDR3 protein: CASSLLPLGKGADSPLHF; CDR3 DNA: TGTGCCAGCAGTTTACTACCCTTGGGGAAGGGGGCCGATTCACCCCTCCACTTT
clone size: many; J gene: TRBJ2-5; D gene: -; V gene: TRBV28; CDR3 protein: CASSSLTGFQETQYF; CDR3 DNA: TGTGCCAGCAGTTCACTCACCGGGTTCCAAGAGACCCAGTACTTC
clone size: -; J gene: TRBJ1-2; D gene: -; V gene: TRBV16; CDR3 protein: CASSQGVLTGGYTF; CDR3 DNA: TGTGCCAGCAGCCAGGGGGTTCTCACCGGTGGCTACACCTTC